Given below is one T cell receptor beta chain in context. Amplification yielded TCR beta CDR3 regions, with RNA transcripts as the source. A first-round RT-PCR of the TCR CDR3 used the HTBI primer set. TCRdb itself ran the multiplex PCR reads through MiXCR, one entry per CDR3 protein. This sample has about 660,000 distinct CDR3 sequences, with 45% found just once. These data originate in a study of T cells in Graves' hyperthyroidism and ophthalmopathy. CDR1 and CDR2 from the germline V gene are DFQATT and SNEGSKA (reference sequence). The ends lost 0 bases at V and 4 bases at J; junction bases unmatched: 10. The CDR3 contains 16 residues.

The gene calls are TRBV20-1 and TRBJ2-7; 9 nucleotides agree with TRBD1. The source of this sequence is an adult man with Graves' disease, either hyperthyroidism or ophthalmopathy (not recorded which). Sequenced input: peripheral blood or thyroid tissue (not recorded which). CDR3 coding DNA: TGCAGTGCTAGAGAGGGACAGGGAAAAGTAGGTTACGAGCAGTACTTC. Translated: CSAREGQGKVGYEQYF.